The rows below give T cell receptor beta chains drawn from one sample of a study of technical replicates of blood from a few donors. The repertoire was sequenced with immunoSEQ multiplex PCR; TCRdb's copy has only in-frame clones and lacks some. The table shows 55,000 to 75,000 clones, with 90% to 95% occurring only once. The sample consisted of PBMCs. All receptors derive from a human donor in good health. Some clones in this sample may be carry-over from other donors' samples. Each CDR3 is given with its conserved first and last residue. D genes are given only for firm matches. Expanded clones are given a class, and other clones once, few, many or no size at all.

abundance: NA
d_gene: TRBD1
v_gene: TRBV5-1
j_gene: TRBJ1-2
CDR3nt: TGCGCCAGCAGCGAAATCAAAACAGGGGGGTCAAACTATGGCTACACCTTC
CDR3aa: CASSEIKTGGSNYGYTF

abundance: NA
d_gene: NA
v_gene: TRBV6-6
j_gene: TRBJ1-3
CDR3nt: TGTGCCAGCAGTTACGAGGGCTCTGGAAACACCATATATTTT
CDR3aa: CASSYEGSGNTIYF

abundance: NA
d_gene: TRBD2
v_gene: TRBV7-2
j_gene: TRBJ2-5
CDR3nt: TGTGCCAGCAGCTGGGCCGGGGGGGAGACCCAGTACTTC
CDR3aa: CASSWAGGETQYF

abundance: NA
d_gene: NA
v_gene: TRBV5-6
j_gene: TRBJ1-5
CDR3nt: TGTGCCAGCAGCTTGGGGGGAGGGAGCAATCAGCCCCAGCATTTT
CDR3aa: CASSLGGGSNQPQHF

abundance: NA
d_gene: TRBD2
v_gene: TRBV7-3
j_gene: TRBJ2-1
CDR3nt: TGTGCCAGCAGCTTATTTGGGGCTAGCGGGATGGGTGAGCAGTTCTTC
CDR3aa: CASSLFGASGMGEQFF

abundance: NA
d_gene: NA
v_gene: TRBV10-2
j_gene: TRBJ1-1
CDR3nt: TGCGCCAGCGTGTGGACTACTGAAGCTTTCTTT
CDR3aa: CASVWTTEAFF

abundance: NA
d_gene: TRBD1
v_gene: TRBV10-1
j_gene: TRBJ1-1
CDR3nt: TGCGCCAGCAGTGAGAAAAGGGGACAGGGAGGGCTTTTCCGACCAACTACGAACACTGAAGCTTTCTTT
CDR3aa: CASSEKRGQGGLFRPTTNTEAFF

abundance: few
d_gene: TRBD2
v_gene: TRBV5-1
j_gene: TRBJ2-1
CDR3nt: TGCGCCAGCAGCGAGGGGACTAGTCGTTACAATGAGCAGTTCTTC
CDR3aa: CASSEGTSRYNEQFF

abundance: once
d_gene: NA
v_gene: TRBV2
j_gene: TRBJ2-2
CDR3nt: TGTGCCAGCAGTGAATATACCGGGGAGCTGTTTTTT
CDR3aa: CASSEYTGELFF

abundance: NA
d_gene: TRBD1
v_gene: TRBV19
j_gene: TRBJ1-5
CDR3nt: TGTGCCAGTAGTACCTCCGGGACAGCCACCGCTGTAGGCCAGCCCCAGCATTTT
CDR3aa: CASSTSGTATAVGQPQHF

abundance: NA
d_gene: TRBD2
v_gene: TRBV6-5
j_gene: TRBJ2-7
CDR3nt: TGTGCCAGCAGTTACACTAGCGGGAGTTCCTACGAGCAGTACTTC
CDR3aa: CASSYTSGSSYEQYF

abundance: NA
d_gene: TRBD2
v_gene: TRBV10-3
j_gene: TRBJ2-3
CDR3nt: TGTGCCATCAGGCCGGGACTAGCGGGTGCCCGGGATACGCAGTATTTT
CDR3aa: CAIRPGLAGARDTQYF

abundance: NA
d_gene: TRBD1
v_gene: TRBV30
j_gene: TRBJ1-2
CDR3nt: TGTGCCTGGAATCAACAGGGGGTCGGCTATGGCTACACCTTC
CDR3aa: CAWNQQGVGYGYTF

abundance: NA
d_gene: NA
v_gene: TRBV10-3
j_gene: TRBJ1-1
CDR3nt: TGTGCCATCAGCAGGGTTGCGAACACTGAAGCTTTCTTT
CDR3aa: CAISRVANTEAFF

abundance: NA
d_gene: NA
v_gene: TRBV7-9
j_gene: TRBJ1-1
CDR3nt: TGTGCCAGCAGCCGGGGGGGGGACACTGAAGCTTTCTTT
CDR3aa: CASSRGGDTEAFF

abundance: NA
d_gene: TRBD2
v_gene: TRBV5-4
j_gene: TRBJ2-3
CDR3nt: TGTGCCAGCAGCACCGGGACTAGCGGCCCATACACAGATACGCAGTATTTT
CDR3aa: CASSTGTSGPYTDTQYF

abundance: NA
d_gene: NA
v_gene: TRBV9
j_gene: TRBJ1-1
CDR3nt: TGTGCCAGCAAATCGTGGAACACTGAAGCTTTCTTT
CDR3aa: CASKSWNTEAFF

abundance: NA
d_gene: TRBD1
v_gene: TRBV5-1
j_gene: TRBJ1-6
CDR3nt: TGCGCCAGCAGCCCGCTAGGACAGGGGGATAATTCACCCCTCCACTTT
CDR3aa: CASSPLGQGDNSPLHF

abundance: NA
d_gene: TRBD1
v_gene: TRBV7-6
j_gene: TRBJ2-1
CDR3nt: TGTGCCAGCAGCTTAGCCGGGACAGGGTATGAGCAGTTCTTC
CDR3aa: CASSLAGTGYEQFF

abundance: NA
d_gene: NA
v_gene: TRBV7-2
j_gene: TRBJ1-1
CDR3nt: TGTGCCAGCAGCTTATATAATACAGCAAACACTGAAGCTTTCTTT
CDR3aa: CASSLYNTANTEAFF

abundance: NA
d_gene: NA
v_gene: TRBV4-1
j_gene: TRBJ1-5
CDR3nt: TGCGCCAGCAGCCAGCGCCGAGAGCAGCCCCAGCATTTT
CDR3aa: CASSQRREQPQHF

abundance: NA
d_gene: NA
v_gene: TRBV7-8
j_gene: TRBJ1-1
CDR3nt: TGTGCCAGCAGCACATGGGGTCCACGGGGGGAAACTGAAGCTTTCTTT
CDR3aa: CASSTWGPRGETEAFF

abundance: once
d_gene: TRBD2
v_gene: TRBV5-6
j_gene: TRBJ2-2
CDR3nt: TGTGCCAGCAGCCGCCTCGGACTAGCGGGAAACACCGGGGAGCTGTTTTTT
CDR3aa: CASSRLGLAGNTGELFF

abundance: once
d_gene: TRBD2
v_gene: TRBV4-2
j_gene: TRBJ2-7
CDR3nt: TGTGCCAGCAGCCAAGATCGGGTAGCGGGGGGTTATTCCTACGAGCAGTACTTC
CDR3aa: CASSQDRVAGGYSYEQYF

abundance: NA
d_gene: NA
v_gene: TRBV10-3
j_gene: TRBJ1-4
CDR3nt: TGTGCCATCAGTGAACAGCTTAATGAAAAACTGTTTTTT
CDR3aa: CAISEQLNEKLFF

abundance: few
d_gene: NA
v_gene: TRBV4-1
j_gene: TRBJ2-7
CDR3nt: TGCGCCAGCAGCCTAGGGGGCGGGGGGACCCTCTACGAGCAGTACTTC
CDR3aa: CASSLGGGGTLYEQYF

abundance: NA
d_gene: NA
v_gene: TRBV11-1
j_gene: TRBJ1-1
CDR3nt: TGTGCCAGCAACTCCTGGAGGGGCACTGAAGCTTTCTTT
CDR3aa: CASNSWRGTEAFF

abundance: NA
d_gene: NA
v_gene: TRBV19
j_gene: TRBJ2-1
CDR3nt: TGTGCCAGTAGTATAGATCTGGCACCTGTAAGCTCCTACAATGAGCAGTTCTTC
CDR3aa: CASSIDLAPVSSYNEQFF

abundance: few
d_gene: NA
v_gene: TRBV27
j_gene: TRBJ1-6
CDR3nt: TGTGCCAGCAGTTTAGCACAAAATAATTCACCCCTCCACTTT
CDR3aa: CASSLAQNNSPLHF

abundance: NA
d_gene: NA
v_gene: TRBV7-3
j_gene: TRBJ2-2
CDR3nt: TGTGCCAGCAGCTTAGGCCCGGGGAACACCGGGGAGCTGTTTTTT
CDR3aa: CASSLGPGNTGELFF

abundance: NA
d_gene: NA
v_gene: TRBV29-1
j_gene: TRBJ1-1
CDR3nt: TGCAGCGTTGAAGGGACAGTTGAAGCTTTCTTT
CDR3aa: CSVEGTVEAFF

abundance: NA
d_gene: TRBD1
v_gene: TRBV4-2
j_gene: TRBJ2-5
CDR3nt: TGTGCCAGCAGCCAAGATGGACAGGGGCGTGAGACCCAGTACTTC
CDR3aa: CASSQDGQGRETQYF

abundance: once
d_gene: TRBD2
v_gene: TRBV5-1
j_gene: TRBJ2-5
CDR3nt: TGCGCCAGCAGCTGGACTAGCGGGGGGGCGAGGCAAGAGACCCAGTACTTC
CDR3aa: CASSWTSGGARQETQYF

abundance: once
d_gene: TRBD1
v_gene: TRBV6-1
j_gene: TRBJ1-6
CDR3nt: TGTGCCAGCAGTGAAGTACCAGGGGGCCTCTATAATTCACCCCTCCACTTT
CDR3aa: CASSEVPGGLYNSPLHF

abundance: NA
d_gene: TRBD2
v_gene: TRBV27
j_gene: TRBJ2-3
CDR3nt: TGTGCCAGCAGTGACGGGAGGGCCGATGACGATACGCAGTATTTT
CDR3aa: CASSDGRADDDTQYF

abundance: NA
d_gene: TRBD1
v_gene: TRBV7-6
j_gene: TRBJ2-7
CDR3nt: TGTGCCAGCAGCCCGCGGGACAGGGAATCCTACGAGCAGTACTTC
CDR3aa: CASSPRDRESYEQYF

abundance: NA
d_gene: NA
v_gene: TRBV5-1
j_gene: TRBJ1-5
CDR3nt: TGCGCCAGCAGCCCAGGACAGCCTAGCAATCAGCCCCAGCATTTT
CDR3aa: CASSPGQPSNQPQHF

abundance: many
d_gene: NA
v_gene: TRBV5-6
j_gene: TRBJ1-2
CDR3nt: TGTGCCAGCAGCTTGGTAGAAGGGGCCCGCTCCTATGGCTACACCTTC
CDR3aa: CASSLVEGARSYGYTF

abundance: NA
d_gene: NA
v_gene: TRBV5-8
j_gene: TRBJ2-7
CDR3nt: TGTGCCAGCAGCCCAGGTCCCCTAATCTACGAGCAGTACTTC
CDR3aa: CASSPGPLIYEQYF

abundance: once
d_gene: TRBD2
v_gene: TRBV6-4
j_gene: TRBJ2-1
CDR3nt: TGTGCCAGCAGCATCGGGACTAGCGGACACAATGAGCAGTTCTTC
CDR3aa: CASSIGTSGHNEQFF

abundance: NA
d_gene: TRBD2
v_gene: TRBV11-1
j_gene: TRBJ2-7
CDR3nt: TGTGCCAGCAGCAAGGGATCTAGCGGGGGGTCGGAGCAGTACTTC
CDR3aa: CASSKGSSGGSEQYF

abundance: NA
d_gene: TRBD2
v_gene: TRBV7-2
j_gene: TRBJ2-1
CDR3nt: TGTGCCAGCAGAAAACGGGGGGGCCCAGAGAATGAGCAGTTCTTC
CDR3aa: CASRKRGGPENEQFF

abundance: NA
d_gene: TRBD1
v_gene: TRBV7-3
j_gene: TRBJ2-2
CDR3nt: TGTGCCAGCAGCCCGGGACAGGTGGGAACCGGGGAGCTGTTTTTT
CDR3aa: CASSPGQVGTGELFF

abundance: once
d_gene: TRBD1
v_gene: TRBV6-5
j_gene: TRBJ1-6
CDR3nt: TGTGCCAGCAAAACAGGGGGGATCTTCAATTCACCCCTCCACTTT
CDR3aa: CASKTGGIFNSPLHF

abundance: once
d_gene: TRBD2
v_gene: TRBV7-3
j_gene: TRBJ2-2
CDR3nt: TGTGCCAGCAGCTTAATGGCGGGAGGCACCGGGGAGCTGTTTTTT
CDR3aa: CASSLMAGGTGELFF

abundance: NA
d_gene: NA
v_gene: TRBV18
j_gene: TRBJ1-2
CDR3nt: TGTGCCAGCTCACCACAACAGGGCAACTATGGCTACACCTTC
CDR3aa: CASSPQQGNYGYTF

abundance: NA
d_gene: NA
v_gene: TRBV7-9
j_gene: TRBJ2-2
CDR3nt: TGTGCCAGCAGCTCGGGTGCGGGGCTTAGCACCGGGGAGCTGTTTTTT
CDR3aa: CASSSGAGLSTGELFF

abundance: NA
d_gene: TRBD1
v_gene: TRBV27
j_gene: TRBJ2-7
CDR3nt: TGTGCCAGCAGGAGACAGGGGGACGCCTACGAGCAGTACTTC
CDR3aa: CASRRQGDAYEQYF

abundance: NA
d_gene: TRBD1
v_gene: TRBV4-3
j_gene: TRBJ1-4
CDR3nt: TGCGCCAGCAGCCAAGGCAGGGGGCGAACTAATGAAAAACTGTTTTTT
CDR3aa: CASSQGRGRTNEKLFF

abundance: NA
d_gene: NA
v_gene: TRBV12-5
j_gene: TRBJ1-5
CDR3nt: TGTGCTAGTGGTTTCTTGGCAGTATATAGCAATCAGCCCCAGCATTTT
CDR3aa: CASGFLAVYSNQPQHF